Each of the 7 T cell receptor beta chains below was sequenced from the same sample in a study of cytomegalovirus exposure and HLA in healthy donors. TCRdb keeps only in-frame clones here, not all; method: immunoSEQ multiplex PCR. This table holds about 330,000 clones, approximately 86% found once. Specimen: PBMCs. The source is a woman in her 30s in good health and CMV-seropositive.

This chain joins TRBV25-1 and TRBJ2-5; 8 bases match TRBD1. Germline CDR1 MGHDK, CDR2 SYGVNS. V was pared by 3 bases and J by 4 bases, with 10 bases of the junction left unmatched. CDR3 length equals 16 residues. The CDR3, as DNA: TGTGCCAGCAGTGAGGAGGGCAGGGGGCGCTTAGAGACCCAGTACTTC. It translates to CASSEEGRGRLETQYF.

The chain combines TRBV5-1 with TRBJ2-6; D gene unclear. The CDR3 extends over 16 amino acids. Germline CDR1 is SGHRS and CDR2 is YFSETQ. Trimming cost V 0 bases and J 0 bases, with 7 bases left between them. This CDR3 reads CASSLDNPSGANVLTF. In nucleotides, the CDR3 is TGCGCCAGCAGCTTGGACAACCCCTCTGGGGCCAACGTCCTGACTTTC.

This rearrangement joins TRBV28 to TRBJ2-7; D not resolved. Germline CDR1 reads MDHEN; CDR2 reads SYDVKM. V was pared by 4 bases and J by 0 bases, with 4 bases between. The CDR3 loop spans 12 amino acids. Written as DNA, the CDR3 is TGTGCCAGCAGTTCGTACTCCTACGAGCAGTACTTC. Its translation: CASSSYSYEQYF. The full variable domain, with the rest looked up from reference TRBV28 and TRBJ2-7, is DVKVTQSSRYLVKRTGEKVFLECVQDMDHENMFWYRQDPGLGLRLIYFSYDVKMKEKGDIPEGYSVSREKKERFSLILESASTNQTSMYLCASSSYSYEQYFGPGTRLTVT.

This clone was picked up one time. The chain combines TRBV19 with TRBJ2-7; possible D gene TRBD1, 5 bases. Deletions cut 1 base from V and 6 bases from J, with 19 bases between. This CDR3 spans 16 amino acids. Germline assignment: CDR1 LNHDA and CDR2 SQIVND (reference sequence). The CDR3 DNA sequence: TGTGCCAGTAGTATAGCCAAGTCGGCCGATGGGGCCGAGCAGTACTTC. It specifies CASSIAKSADGAEQYF.

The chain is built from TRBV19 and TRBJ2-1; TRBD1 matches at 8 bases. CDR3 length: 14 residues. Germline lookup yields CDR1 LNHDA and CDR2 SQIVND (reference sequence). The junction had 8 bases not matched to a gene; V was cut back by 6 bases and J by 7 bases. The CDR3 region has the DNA TGTGCCAGTAGCCCCGCAGGGGGCTTAAATGAGCAGTTCTTC. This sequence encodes CASSPAGGLNEQFF.

The CDR3 DNA sequence: TGTGCCAGCAGGATCGACAGGGGGCATGAGACCCAGTACTTC. It is translated as CASRIDRGHETQYF. The rearrangement joins TRBV27 to TRBJ2-5; 10 bases fit TRBD1. The CDR3 extends over 14 amino acids. CDR1 MNHEY and CDR2 SMNVEV come from the germline V gene (reference sequence). V trimming: 6 bases; J trimming: 5 bases; junction bases outside the gene matches: 6.

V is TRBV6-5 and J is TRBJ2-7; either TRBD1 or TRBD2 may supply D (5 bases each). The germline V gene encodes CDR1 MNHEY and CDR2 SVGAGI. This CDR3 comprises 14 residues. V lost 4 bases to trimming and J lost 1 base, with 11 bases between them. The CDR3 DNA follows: TGTGCCAGCAGTTGGGACCATGCATCCTACGAGCAGTACTTC. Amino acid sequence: CASSWDHASYEQYF.